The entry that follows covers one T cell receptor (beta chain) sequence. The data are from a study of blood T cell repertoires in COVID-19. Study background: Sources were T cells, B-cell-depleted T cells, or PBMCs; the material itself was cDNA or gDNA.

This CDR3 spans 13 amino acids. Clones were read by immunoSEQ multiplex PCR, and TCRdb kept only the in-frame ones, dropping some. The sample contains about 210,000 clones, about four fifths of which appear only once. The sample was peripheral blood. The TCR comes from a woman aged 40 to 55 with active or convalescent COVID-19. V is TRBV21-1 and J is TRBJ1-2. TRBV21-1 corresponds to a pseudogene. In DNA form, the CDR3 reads TGTGCCAGCAGCGTATCGGGCGAGCGGGGCTACACCTTC. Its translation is CASSVSGERGYTF.